This entry describes one TCR beta chain. Its cognate antigen is unknown. This entry comes from a study of identifying expanded T cells in peripheral blood. General study results and limits: Differentially abundant clones: 0.95 to 1.5 between replicates, 16.4 at approximately 13 days, more than 18 at four. Variance in clone template counts between roughly two-week samples significantly increased with total template count across all healthy donors.

Healthy donors had no documented immune events, such as infections, while sampled. The CDR3 contains 16 residues. The V gene lost 0 bases and the J gene lost 0 bases, with 12 bases spanning the gap. Germline values: CDR1 SGHNT, CDR2 YYREEE (reference sequence). Data came from immunoSEQ multiplex PCR; TCRdb stores just in-frame clones and leaves some out. The sample lists some 100,000 clones; 88% were seen once. The material sequenced was blood. This sequence joins TRBV5-4 and TRBJ1-2, with D maybe TRBD1 (6 bases). The sequence was collected from a person aged 18 to 75 in good health. CDR3 bases: TGTGCCAGCAGCTTGGGAGGGGGGGCATCTAACTATGGCTACACCTTC. It is translated as CASSLGGGASNYGYTF.